Presented here are 29 T cell receptor beta chains from one specimen sequenced in a study of shared clonotypes between healthy human individuals. Produced via immunoSEQ multiplex PCR; TCRdb's table is partial and in-frame only. The table records more than 550,000 clones, 80% to 95% of them present only once. Sequences were obtained from memory CD8+ T cells from PBMCs. Subset: CD45RO+ cells pooled with CCR7-negative TemRA cells. These receptors came from a man younger than 35 in good health. Some clones in this sample may be carry-over from other donors' samples.

The V call is TRBV2, the J call TRBJ2-1; TRBD1 aligns across 12 bases. Germline CDR1 is SNHLY and CDR2 is FYNNEI. Trimming took 4 bases from V and 6 from J; bases not matched to a gene: 7. The CDR3 runs 16 residues. DNA of the CDR3: TGTGCCAGCAGTGGTGCCGGGACAGGGGGCCTCAATGAGCAGTTCTTC. As protein: CASSGAGTGGLNEQFF.

CDR3 amino acids: CASSHEPYYGYTF. Here the CDR3 DNA reads TGTGCCAGCTCACATGAACCCTACTATGGCTACACCTTC. The chain has TRBV18 and TRBJ1-2; D unclear. V was clipped by 4 bases and J by 3 bases, with 9 bases between them. The CDR3 runs 13 residues. Per germline, CDR1 KGHSH and CDR2 LQKENI.

The V gene is TRBV28, the J gene TRBJ1-1; TRBD1 is a possible D gene (6 bases). V shed 6 bases and J shed 3 bases, with 11 bases lying between them. There are 13 residues in the CDR3. CDR1 is MDHEN, CDR2 SYDVKM, per germline. Here the CDR3 reads CASSLRGYTEAFF. The CDR3 DNA follows: TGTGCCAGCAGCCTGAGGGGGTACACTGAAGCTTTCTTT.

This clone was counted once. This rearrangement joins TRBV6-5 to TRBJ2-1; TRBD2 might be the D (5 bases). From germline, CDR1 is MNHEY and CDR2 SVGAGI. The CDR3 consists of 14 residues. V was clipped by 8 bases and J by 6 bases, with 17 bases between them. The CDR3 nucleotides are TGTGCCAGCTGTCTGAGCGGCGTACGCAATGAGCAGTTCTTC. Residues: CASCLSGVRNEQFF.

About this clone itself: Within the sample, other DNA sequences also encode this same CDR3. The chain links TRBV4-2 to TRBJ2-7; D is tentatively TRBD1 or TRBD2 (5 bases each). This CDR3 contains 14 residues. V shed 4 bases and J shed 0 bases, with 10 bases lying between them. CDR1 LGHNA and CDR2 YNFKEQ come from the germline V gene. The CDR3 here is CASSPGTNSYEQYF. The CDR3 coding sequence is TGTGCCAGCAGCCCCGGGACCAACTCCTACGAGCAGTACTTC.

The chain uses TRBV6-4 and TRBJ2-3; D uncertain. The CDR3 is 13 residues long. V was shortened by 1 base and J by 3 bases, with 5 bases between the two germline ends. Germline lookup yields CDR1 MRHNA and CDR2 SNTAGT. CDR3 region: CASSDLKTDTQYF. The CDR3 DNA reads TGTGCCAGCAGTGACTTAAAGACAGATACGCAGTATTTT.

The genes are TRBV29-1 and TRBJ2-7, with D possibly being TRBD2 (6 bases). There are 12 residues in the CDR3. Germline CDR1 reads SQVTM; CDR2 reads ANQGSEA. Trimming left V 4 bases short and J 3 bases short, with 10 bases between. The CDR3 nucleotides are TGCAGCGTTGTCGGGGGAGTCTACGAGCAGTACTTC. Translating gives CSVVGGVYEQYF.

The chain carries TRBV15 and TRBJ2-2, with D perhaps TRBD2 (6 bases). V gave up 5 bases and J gave up 8 bases, with 21 bases separating them. The length of the CDR3 is 16 residues. Germline V gene data show CDR1 as LNHNV and CDR2 as YYDKDF (reference sequence). This CDR3 is CATSSAFIRGMGELFF. CDR3 nucleotides: TGTGCCACCAGCTCTGCGTTTATTCGCGGGATGGGGGAGCTGTTTTTT.

The chain carries TRBV4-1 and TRBJ1-3; TRBD1 is a possible D gene (6 bases). The germline CDR1 and CDR2 sequences are MGHRA and YSYEKL. The CDR3 contains 17 residues. V was shortened by 3 bases and J by 0 bases, with 15 bases between the two germline ends. DNA for the CDR3: TGCGCCAGCAGCCAGGTCCTGGGGGCGTACTCTGGAAACACCATATATTTT. Translating it yields CASSQVLGAYSGNTIYF.

The gene calls are TRBV6-1 and TRBJ2-7, with no clear D. With 0 bases removed from V and 3 bases from J, the gap between germline ends came to 12 bases. The germline V gene has CDR1 MNHNS and CDR2 SASEGT. The CDR3 has 15 residues. Written as DNA, the CDR3 is TGTGCCAGCAGTGAAGCTGAAGCCAGCTACTACGAGCAGTACTTC. Amino acids: CASSEAEASYYEQYF.

The gene calls are TRBV27 and TRBJ2-7; TRBD2 matches 9 bases. V was pared by 2 bases and J by 7 bases, with 6 bases of the junction left unmatched. The CDR3 totals 14 residues. Germline V gives CDR1 MNHEY, CDR2 SMNVEV (reference sequence). CDR3 protein: CASSLGGGLAEQYF. In DNA, the CDR3 is TGTGCCAGCAGTTTAGGGGGAGGACTAGCGGAGCAGTACTTC.

The chain joins TRBV7-9 to TRBJ2-2, with 10 bases aligning to TRBD1. CDR1 and CDR2 (germline): SEHNR, FQNEAQ (reference sequence). CDR3 size: 15 residues. J gave up 6 bases and V 4 bases, and 5 bases lay outside the gene matches. The CDR3 region has the DNA TGTGCCAGCAGCTCCGGGACAGGGGAGTCCGGGGAGCTGTTTTTT. This translates into CASSSGTGESGELFF.

This chain joins TRBV27 and TRBJ2-1; D is undetermined. The V end was cut by 0 bases, the J end by 5 bases, with 14 bases between. This CDR3 contains 16 residues. In germline, CDR1 is MNHEY, CDR2 SMNVEV (reference sequence). The CDR3 loop is CASSLSPLPRDNEQFF. CDR3 DNA: TGTGCCAGCAGTTTATCCCCCCTTCCCCGGGACAATGAGCAGTTCTTC.

This clone is a singleton in its sample. The chain carries TRBV6-5 and TRBJ1-6, with D possibly being TRBD1 (5 bases). With 2 bases removed from V and 7 bases from J, the gap between germline ends came to 6 bases. The CDR3 covers 13 residues. The germline V gene encodes CDR1 MNHEY and CDR2 SVGAGI. DNA of the CDR3: TGTGCCAGCAGTTACGAGGGGAATTCACCCCTCCACTTT. This encodes CASSYEGNSPLHF.

There are a few counts of this clone. The chain employs TRBV10-3 and TRBJ1-5, with D hard to call. Trimming cost V 0 bases and J 3 bases, with 9 bases left between them. This CDR3 has 15 amino acids. The germline V gene has CDR1 ENHRY and CDR2 SYGVKD. CDR3 bases: TGTGCCATCAGTGAGTCTGGGCAGATCAATCAGCCCCAGCATTTT. Protein sequence: CAISESGQINQPQHF.

The chain carries TRBV6-6 and TRBJ2-7; tentatively, D is TRBD1 (6 bases). Per the germline V gene, CDR1 is MNHNY and CDR2 is SVGAGI (reference sequence). The CDR3 has 15 amino acids. V dropped 0 bases and J dropped 4 bases, with 13 bases sitting between them. DNA of the CDR3: TGTGCCAGCAGTTACTCCTCCGGGACAACTTACGAGCAGTACTTC. Translating it yields CASSYSSGTTYEQYF.

The rearrangement links TRBV12-2 to TRBJ2-2; the table names TRBD2, a call not compared with the DNA. TRBV12-2 is listed as a pseudogene. The CDR3 totals 16 residues. CDR3 DNA sequence: TGTGCAAGTCGCTTATACCTCCGACTGAACACCGGGGAGCTGTTTTTT. Its translation: CASRLYLRLNTGELFF.

This chain joins TRBV7-2 and TRBJ1-5, with D possibly TRBD1 on 5 matching bases. The germline V gene encodes CDR1 SGHTA and CDR2 FQGNSA. This CDR3 contains 14 residues. V gave up 3 bases and J gave up 6 bases, with 12 bases separating them. DNA for the CDR3: TGTGCCAGCAGCTTCCCAGGGTGGGGTCAGCCCCAGCATTTT. Residues: CASSFPGWGQPQHF.

The chain joins TRBV28 to TRBJ2-1; 7 bases align to TRBD2. CDR1 and CDR2 (germline): MDHEN, SYDVKM. The CDR3 consists of 15 residues. V shed 3 bases, J shed 5 bases, and the junction held 7 bases outside the gene matches. This CDR3 is CASSLLAVKNNEQFF. The CDR3 DNA reads TGTGCCAGCAGTTTGCTAGCGGTAAAAAACAATGAGCAGTTCTTC.

The chain joins TRBV7-8 to TRBJ2-7; no firm D call. V was shortened by 5 bases and J by 6 bases, with 17 bases between the two germline ends. There are 14 residues in the CDR3. The germline V gene encodes CDR1 SGHVS and CDR2 FQNEAQ. In nucleotides, the CDR3 is TGTGCCAGCAGCCCAAGTAGGTCCGTGGGCGAGCAGTACTTC. It is translated as CASSPSRSVGEQYF.

The table lists this clone with a count of one. The chain employs TRBV7-9 and TRBJ1-2; D call uncertain. Trimming shortened V by 1 base and J by 3 bases, and 9 bases separated the two germline ends. Germline CDR1 and CDR2: SEHNR and FQNEAQ (reference sequence). The CDR3 has 14 amino acids. DNA of the CDR3: TGTGCCAGCAGCTTAGTTAGAAGGGACTATGGCTACACCTTC. This translates into CASSLVRRDYGYTF.

The gene calls are TRBV27 and TRBJ2-7, with 11 bases aligning to TRBD2. After removal of 3 bases from V and 0 bases from J, the junction contained 4 bases not matched to a gene. The V gene's germline CDR1 is MNHEY and CDR2 SMNVEV (reference sequence). The CDR3 is 16 amino acids. The CDR3 reads CASSLYGLAGSYEQYF. The CDR3 DNA sequence: TGTGCCAGCAGTTTGTACGGACTAGCGGGCTCCTACGAGCAGTACTTC.

The rearrangement joins TRBV9 to TRBJ2-7; 7 bases line up with TRBD2. This CDR3 has 15 amino acids. Germline assignment: CDR1 SGDLS and CDR2 YYNGEE. The V and J ends lost 3 bases and 0 bases, in that order; junction bases with no gene match: 6. CDR3 coding DNA: TGTGCCAGCAGCGAGGGGACTAACCCCTCCTACGAGCAGTACTTC. Its protein product is CASSEGTNPSYEQYF.

This clone was observed a single time. The V gene is TRBV4-1, the J gene TRBJ2-5; D is possibly TRBD1 (6 bases). The germline V and J ends were trimmed by 1 base and 7 bases, with 19 bases remaining between them. The CDR3 has 16 amino acids. Per germline, CDR1 MGHRA and CDR2 YSYEKL. CDR3 nucleotides: TGCGCCAGCAGCCAAGTCCAGGGGCGGGTGGGGATGACCCAGTACTTC. Translating gives CASSQVQGRVGMTQYF.

V and J are TRBV4-3 and TRBJ2-7; D possibly corresponds to TRBD2 (6 bases). Germline-derived CDR1 and CDR2 are LGHNA and YSLEER. Trimming stripped 0 bases from V and 7 bases from J, with 13 bases between. The CDR3 covers 14 residues. CDR3 sequence (DNA): TGCGCCAGCAGCCAAGACCCGCGGGGTAGGGAGCAGTACTTC. Residues: CASSQDPRGREQYF.

V and J are TRBV9 and TRBJ2-3; 9 bases line up with TRBD1. Germline CDR1 is SGDLS and CDR2 is YYNGEE. J lost 4 bases, V lost 0 bases, and 9 bases had no gene match. The CDR3 covers 17 residues. CDR3 residues: CASSVEGGQGPPDTQYF. In DNA form, the CDR3 reads TGTGCCAGCAGCGTAGAGGGGGGACAGGGACCCCCAGATACGCAGTATTTT.

The chain employs TRBV27 and TRBJ2-5, with 8 bases fitting TRBD1. This CDR3 is 14 amino acids long. V trimming: 5 bases; J trimming: 7 bases; junction bases outside the gene matches: 9. Germline lookup yields CDR1 MNHEY and CDR2 SMNVEV (reference sequence). The CDR3: CASSLTGGSGTQYF. CDR3 in DNA: TGTGCCAGCAGTCTAACAGGGGGATCTGGGACCCAGTACTTC.

This chain connects TRBV27 to TRBJ2-4; the D gene is possibly TRBD2 (6 bases). This CDR3 region has 13 residues. CDR1 and CDR2 (germline): MNHEY, SMNVEV (reference sequence). V was cut by 3 bases and J by 8 bases, with 11 bases left in between. DNA of the CDR3: TGTGCCAGCAGTTTTGGGGGGACCGACATTCAGTACTTC. Amino acid sequence: CASSFGGTDIQYF.

The V call is TRBV6-6, the J call TRBJ2-3; D is unresolved. The V end lost 5 bases, the J end lost 4 bases, and 7 bases lay between the germline ends. The CDR3 sequence is 12 residues long. CDR1 is MNHNY, CDR2 SVGAGI, per germline (reference sequence). CDR3 region: CASSQPADTQYF. In nucleotides, the CDR3 is TGTGCCAGCAGTCAGCCCGCAGATACGCAGTATTTT.